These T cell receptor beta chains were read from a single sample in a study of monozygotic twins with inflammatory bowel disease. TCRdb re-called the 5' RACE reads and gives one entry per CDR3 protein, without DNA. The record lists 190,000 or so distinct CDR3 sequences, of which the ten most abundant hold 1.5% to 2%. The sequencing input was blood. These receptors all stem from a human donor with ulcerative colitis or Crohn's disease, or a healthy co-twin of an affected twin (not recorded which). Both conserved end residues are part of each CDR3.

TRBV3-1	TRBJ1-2	CASSQGLFSSANYGYTF
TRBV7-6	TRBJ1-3	CASSLRPPTGTTNTIYF
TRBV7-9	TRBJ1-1	CASSEVGVNTEAFF
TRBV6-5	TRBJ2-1	CASSYDGSSYNEQFF
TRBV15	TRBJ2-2	CATSSYREPNTGELFF
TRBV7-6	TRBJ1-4	CASSSQQGTNEKLFF
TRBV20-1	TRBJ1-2	CSARDLGTQVLFRNYGYTF
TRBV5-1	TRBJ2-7	CASSFGQGSEQYF
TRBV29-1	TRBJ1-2	CSVERMGEYGYTF
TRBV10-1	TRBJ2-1	CASSGRDGSYNEQFF
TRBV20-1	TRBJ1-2	CSAREGAGSNYGYTF
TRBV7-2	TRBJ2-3	CASSLEVQYGGTQYF
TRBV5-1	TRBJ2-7	CASAGRTIYEQYF
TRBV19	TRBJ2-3	CASSPEAGPYTDTQYF
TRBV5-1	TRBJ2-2	CASRSLPNTGELFF
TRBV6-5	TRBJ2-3	CASSYSARGISDTQYF
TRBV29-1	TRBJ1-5	CSVATGYSNQPQHF
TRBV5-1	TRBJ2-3	CASSPEYTDTQYF
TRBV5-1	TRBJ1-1	CASSLAIENTEAFF
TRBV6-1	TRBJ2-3	CASSQPRGSSSTDTQYF
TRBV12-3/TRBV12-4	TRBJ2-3	CASSPEDHTDTQYF
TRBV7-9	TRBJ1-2	CASSLARGFDGYTF
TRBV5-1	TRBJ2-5	CASSWGLVGTQYF
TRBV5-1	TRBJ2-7	CASSLPLSGQGDRQYF
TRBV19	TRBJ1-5	CASIPTDRNQPQHF
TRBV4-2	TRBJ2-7	CASSHEGEQYF
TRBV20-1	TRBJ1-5	CSAMGGGSPQHF
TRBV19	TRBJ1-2	CASDPGQRNYGYTF
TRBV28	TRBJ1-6	CASSFLDRSWSYNSPLHF
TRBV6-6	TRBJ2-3	CAAQGGGPTDTQYF
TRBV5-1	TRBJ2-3	CASSLTHTLAGGADTQYF
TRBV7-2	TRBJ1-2	CASSIGQGLSNYGYTF
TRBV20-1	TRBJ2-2	CSARTTLAGGMRDTGELFF
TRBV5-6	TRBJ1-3	CASSLKDLSGNTIYF
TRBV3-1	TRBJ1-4	CASSPWVGQSEKLFF
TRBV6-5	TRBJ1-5	CASSYSGTVDQPQHF
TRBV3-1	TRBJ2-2	CASSSGTGGLTGELFF